This TCR beta chain originates from a study of blood T cells in healthy people across ages. Overall study findings and caveats: Fewer expanded clones and more diversity marked long-lived versus aged donors.

It was with a sample-barcoded 5' primer and a J-beta primer mix that a second PCR of roughly 7 to 11 cycles was run. TCRdb re-called the 5' RACE reads through MiXCR, storing one row per CDR3 protein. The repertoire holds hundreds of thousands of distinct CDR3 sequences, with about 48% as singletons. Regarding this clonotype: Antigen specificity is unknown.

The source is a man younger than 45 in good health. Sequencing was carried out using blood.

The CDR3 nucleotides read TGTGCCAGCAGTGCAGGGGTCCCGACCTATGGCTACACCTTC. Translating gives CASSAGVPTYGYTF. The chain recombines TRBV12-3 or TRBV12-4 with TRBJ1-2; TRBD1 is a possible D gene (6 bases). The germline V and J ends were trimmed by 5 bases and 4 bases, with 14 bases remaining between them. CDR3 length: 14 amino acids.